Detailed here is one TCR beta chain. Produced via immunoSEQ multiplex PCR; TCRdb's table is partial and in-frame only. The table has about 76,000 clones, roughly 80% seen once. This entry belongs to a study of cytotoxic CD8 clonotypes in ibrutinib-treated CLL. The overall study: The response samples were taken once patients had been treated for a median of around twelve months, range 6 to 36.

CDR1 SGHTA and CDR2 FQGTGA come from the germline V gene. The CDR3 sequence is 12 residues long. TCR beta library input comprised roughly 2.2 micrograms of genomic DNA from cryopreserved PBMCs. This sample comprised PBMCs, obtained after 24 months of ibrutinib treatment. The TCR was taken from a human donor with chronic lymphocytic leukemia. The V gene is TRBV7-3, the J gene TRBJ1-3; D call uncertain. CDR3 bases: TGTGCATCAGCGCAGCATGGAAACACCATATATTTT. Translation gives CASAQHGNTIYF.